This is a list of T cell receptor beta chains from one sample in a study of blood T cell repertoires in COVID-19. Data came from immunoSEQ multiplex PCR; TCRdb stores just in-frame clones and leaves some out. This sample has 430,000 or so clones, with approximately 90% found just once. Source material: peripheral blood. The receptors come from a man in his late teens or twenties with COVID-19, enrolled during active disease. The conserved cysteine and the conserved F or W are not part of the CDR3 here. Fields, in order: J gene, V gene, D gene, CDR3 protein. A D gene is named only where the DNA matches it firmly.

j_gene: TRBJ1-1; v_gene: TRBV19; d_gene: TRBD1; CDR3aa: ASSDRGRGNTEAF
j_gene: TRBJ2-5; v_gene: TRBV10-2; d_gene: TRBD1; CDR3aa: ANEDRGQETQY
j_gene: TRBJ1-6; v_gene: TRBV30; d_gene: NA; CDR3aa: AWSPPDRANSPLH
j_gene: TRBJ1-5; v_gene: TRBV4-1; d_gene: NA; CDR3aa: ASSQDQGIQPQH
j_gene: TRBJ2-1; v_gene: TRBV29-1; d_gene: NA; CDR3aa: SVALLNNEQF
j_gene: TRBJ2-3; v_gene: TRBV7-9; d_gene: TRBD2; CDR3aa: ASSPSGSYDTQY
j_gene: TRBJ2-1; v_gene: TRBV10-2; d_gene: NA; CDR3aa: ASLDRSYNEQF
j_gene: TRBJ2-5; v_gene: TRBV12-3/TRBV12-4; d_gene: NA; CDR3aa: ASSRLEETQY
j_gene: TRBJ2-1; v_gene: TRBV5-4; d_gene: NA; CDR3aa: ASSLVLAVNEQF
j_gene: TRBJ2-7; v_gene: TRBV30; d_gene: TRBD2; CDR3aa: AWSDSSGRADVVYEQY
j_gene: TRBJ1-1; v_gene: TRBV14; d_gene: TRBD1; CDR3aa: ASSPFTQGAEAF
j_gene: TRBJ1-1; v_gene: TRBV15; d_gene: NA; CDR3aa: ATSRNQGGNTEAF
j_gene: TRBJ2-7; v_gene: TRBV4-2; d_gene: TRBD2; CDR3aa: ASSQRAPGTSGPYEQY
j_gene: TRBJ2-5; v_gene: TRBV6-1; d_gene: TRBD1; CDR3aa: ASSERTGGSWTQY
j_gene: TRBJ1-5; v_gene: TRBV2; d_gene: NA; CDR3aa: ASGDNMWPQH
j_gene: TRBJ2-7; v_gene: TRBV11-3; d_gene: TRBD1; CDR3aa: ASSPRDRGYEQY
j_gene: TRBJ2-3; v_gene: TRBV7-9; d_gene: NA; CDR3aa: ASSRVMTGDTQY
j_gene: TRBJ1-2; v_gene: TRBV9; d_gene: NA; CDR3aa: ASSGQGLYT
j_gene: TRBJ2-1; v_gene: TRBV29-1; d_gene: TRBD1; CDR3aa: SVVGTGGHEQF
j_gene: TRBJ1-3; v_gene: TRBV7-2; d_gene: NA; CDR3aa: ASSLERYPGNTIY
j_gene: TRBJ1-5; v_gene: TRBV19; d_gene: NA; CDR3aa: ASKTSTGTNQPQH
j_gene: TRBJ2-2; v_gene: TRBV7-3; d_gene: TRBD2; CDR3aa: ASSLTIGLVNTGELF
j_gene: TRBJ2-2; v_gene: TRBV5-1; d_gene: TRBD1; CDR3aa: ASRGQGTGELF
j_gene: TRBJ2-3; v_gene: TRBV3-1/TRBV3-2; d_gene: NA; CDR3aa: ASSHVKDTQY
j_gene: TRBJ2-5; v_gene: TRBV6-5; d_gene: TRBD2; CDR3aa: ASRAPSGLAETQY
j_gene: TRBJ1-3; v_gene: TRBV25-1; d_gene: TRBD1; CDR3aa: ASSARDSSGNTIY
j_gene: TRBJ2-3; v_gene: TRBV13; d_gene: NA; CDR3aa: ASSWGLRGSTDTQY
j_gene: TRBJ2-3; v_gene: TRBV3-1/TRBV3-2; d_gene: TRBD2; CDR3aa: ASSQVGLAGPLGTQY
j_gene: TRBJ2-1; v_gene: TRBV5-5; d_gene: TRBD2; CDR3aa: ASSLGLAGASQF
j_gene: TRBJ1-5; v_gene: TRBV19; d_gene: TRBD1; CDR3aa: ASKLQGAIQPQH
j_gene: TRBJ1-2; v_gene: TRBV6-6; d_gene: TRBD1; CDR3aa: ASRRGDRGRVTNQPYYT
j_gene: TRBJ1-5; v_gene: TRBV11-3; d_gene: NA; CDR3aa: ASSLDPFSNQPQH
j_gene: TRBJ2-2; v_gene: TRBV21-1; d_gene: NA; CDR3aa: ARGQGKHTGELF
j_gene: TRBJ2-7; v_gene: TRBV11-2; d_gene: NA; CDR3aa: ASSLGQVSYEQY
j_gene: TRBJ1-2; v_gene: TRBV4-2; d_gene: TRBD1; CDR3aa: ASSQVLGQVNGYT
j_gene: TRBJ2-7; v_gene: TRBV7-9; d_gene: NA; CDR3aa: ASSLIGGGYEQY
j_gene: TRBJ2-2; v_gene: TRBV28; d_gene: TRBD2; CDR3aa: ASSSPPSGGPNTGELF
j_gene: TRBJ2-6; v_gene: TRBV5-4; d_gene: TRBD1; CDR3aa: ASSLGTGGLLGANVLT
j_gene: TRBJ1-2; v_gene: TRBV7-9; d_gene: NA; CDR3aa: ASSLTWMEGGYT
j_gene: TRBJ1-5; v_gene: TRBV5-6; d_gene: NA; CDR3aa: ASSLGTSQPQH
j_gene: TRBJ2-3; v_gene: TRBV9; d_gene: NA; CDR3aa: ASSSGSLAGTDTQY
j_gene: TRBJ2-3; v_gene: TRBV9; d_gene: TRBD2; CDR3aa: ASSRLAGVGTDTQY
j_gene: TRBJ2-7; v_gene: TRBV6-5; d_gene: NA; CDR3aa: ASSYARGEQY
j_gene: TRBJ2-5; v_gene: TRBV7-8; d_gene: TRBD2; CDR3aa: ASSSDQAGEETQY
j_gene: TRBJ1-4; v_gene: TRBV5-6; d_gene: NA; CDR3aa: ASSFGVGEKLF
j_gene: TRBJ1-5; v_gene: TRBV19; d_gene: NA; CDR3aa: ASSISGTSYQPQH
j_gene: TRBJ2-7; v_gene: TRBV11-2; d_gene: NA; CDR3aa: ASSLGPALAGHEQY
j_gene: TRBJ1-2; v_gene: TRBV5-6; d_gene: TRBD1; CDR3aa: ASSRGHQTDKYGYT
j_gene: TRBJ2-3; v_gene: TRBV7-3; d_gene: TRBD2; CDR3aa: ASSLRLAGPTDTQY
j_gene: TRBJ2-1; v_gene: TRBV10-3; d_gene: NA; CDR3aa: AISASGNEQF
j_gene: TRBJ2-5; v_gene: TRBV11-2; d_gene: NA; CDR3aa: ASTVSGQETQY
j_gene: TRBJ2-3; v_gene: TRBV5-6; d_gene: TRBD1; CDR3aa: ASSSRVPDRGGTDTQY
j_gene: TRBJ2-5; v_gene: TRBV5-4; d_gene: NA; CDR3aa: ASRRGEEETQY
j_gene: TRBJ2-1; v_gene: TRBV2; d_gene: TRBD1; CDR3aa: ASRRGQRAGNEQF
j_gene: TRBJ2-1; v_gene: TRBV9; d_gene: NA; CDR3aa: ASSVGVARHYNEQF
j_gene: TRBJ2-3; v_gene: TRBV18; d_gene: NA; CDR3aa: ASSQETGRTDTQY